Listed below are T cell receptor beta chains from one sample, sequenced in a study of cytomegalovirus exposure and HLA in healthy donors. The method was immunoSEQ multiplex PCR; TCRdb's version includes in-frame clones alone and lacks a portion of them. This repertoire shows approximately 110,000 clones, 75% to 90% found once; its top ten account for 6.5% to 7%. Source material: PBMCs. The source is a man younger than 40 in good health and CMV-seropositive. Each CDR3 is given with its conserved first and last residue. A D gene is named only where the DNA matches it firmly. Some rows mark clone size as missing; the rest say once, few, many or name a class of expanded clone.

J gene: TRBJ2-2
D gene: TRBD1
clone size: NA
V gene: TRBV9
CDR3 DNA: TGTGCCAGCAGCACGACAGGGGTCGGGGAGCTGTTTTTT
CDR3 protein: CASSTTGVGELFF

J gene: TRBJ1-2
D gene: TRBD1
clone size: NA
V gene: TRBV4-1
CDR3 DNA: TGCGCCAGCAGCCGCCCCGGGAGGGGGCCTTCCGATGGCTACACCTTC
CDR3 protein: CASSRPGRGPSDGYTF

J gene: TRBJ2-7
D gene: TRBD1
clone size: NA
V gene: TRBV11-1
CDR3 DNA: TGTGCCAGCAGCCCTCGGACAGGGTACGAGCAGTACTTC
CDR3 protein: CASSPRTGYEQYF

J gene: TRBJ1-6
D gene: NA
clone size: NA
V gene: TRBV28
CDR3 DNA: TGTGCCAGCAGCCCCGACCGGGGTGCTTCACCCCTCCACTTT
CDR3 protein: CASSPDRGASPLHF

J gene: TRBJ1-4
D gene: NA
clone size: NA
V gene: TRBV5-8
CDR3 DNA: TGTGCCAGCAGCAGAACTGGAGGGAATAATGAAAAACTGTTTTTT
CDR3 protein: CASSRTGGNNEKLFF

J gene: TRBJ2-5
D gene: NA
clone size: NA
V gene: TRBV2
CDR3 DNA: TGTGCCAGCAGTGGGGGCAGGGGAGAGACCCAGTACTTC
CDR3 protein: CASSGGRGETQYF

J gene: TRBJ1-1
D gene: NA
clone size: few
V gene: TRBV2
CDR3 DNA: TGTGCCGGCGCGGGCGGTCTCGGGGCTTTCTTT
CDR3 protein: CAGAGGLGAFF

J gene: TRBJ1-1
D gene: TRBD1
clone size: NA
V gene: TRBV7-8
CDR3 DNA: TGTGCCAGCAGCACCGGACAGGGCCGCACTGAAGCTTTCTTT
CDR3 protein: CASSTGQGRTEAFF

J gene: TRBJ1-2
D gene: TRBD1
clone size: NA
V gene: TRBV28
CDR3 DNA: TGTGCCAGCAGTTTAAGTTGGTGGGACAGGGGTTTCTATGGCTACACCTTC
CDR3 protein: CASSLSWWDRGFYGYTF

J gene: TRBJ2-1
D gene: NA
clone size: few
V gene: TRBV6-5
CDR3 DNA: TGTGCCAGCAGTCTATACAATGAGCAGTTCTTC
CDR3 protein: CASSLYNEQFF

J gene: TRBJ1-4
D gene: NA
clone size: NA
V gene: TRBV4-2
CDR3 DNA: TGTGCCAGCAGCCAAGAGAACAGGGACAATGAAAAACTGTTTTTT
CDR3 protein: CASSQENRDNEKLFF

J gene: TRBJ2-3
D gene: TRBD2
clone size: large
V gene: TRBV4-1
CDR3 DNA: TGCGCCAGCAGCCGCACTAGCGGGGGGGCGGAGGATACGCAGTATTTT
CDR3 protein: CASSRTSGGAEDTQYF

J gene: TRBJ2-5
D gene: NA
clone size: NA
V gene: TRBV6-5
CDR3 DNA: TGTGCCAGCAGTTACTCGACCCCCTGGCGGGAGACCCAGTACTTC
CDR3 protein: CASSYSTPWRETQYF

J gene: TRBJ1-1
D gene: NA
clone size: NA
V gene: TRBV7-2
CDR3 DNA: TGTGCCAGCAGCTTAGCTGGGGGGGTGAACACTGAAGCTTTCTTT
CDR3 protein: CASSLAGGVNTEAFF

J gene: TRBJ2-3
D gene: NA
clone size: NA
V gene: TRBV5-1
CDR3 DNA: TGCGCCAGCAGCTTGGTCGGGGAGTGGGCAGATACGCAGTATTTT
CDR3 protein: CASSLVGEWADTQYF

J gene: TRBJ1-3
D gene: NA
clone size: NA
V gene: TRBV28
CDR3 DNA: TGTGCCAGCAACCCAGAAGGAGTCTCTGGAAACACCATATATTTT
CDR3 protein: CASNPEGVSGNTIYF